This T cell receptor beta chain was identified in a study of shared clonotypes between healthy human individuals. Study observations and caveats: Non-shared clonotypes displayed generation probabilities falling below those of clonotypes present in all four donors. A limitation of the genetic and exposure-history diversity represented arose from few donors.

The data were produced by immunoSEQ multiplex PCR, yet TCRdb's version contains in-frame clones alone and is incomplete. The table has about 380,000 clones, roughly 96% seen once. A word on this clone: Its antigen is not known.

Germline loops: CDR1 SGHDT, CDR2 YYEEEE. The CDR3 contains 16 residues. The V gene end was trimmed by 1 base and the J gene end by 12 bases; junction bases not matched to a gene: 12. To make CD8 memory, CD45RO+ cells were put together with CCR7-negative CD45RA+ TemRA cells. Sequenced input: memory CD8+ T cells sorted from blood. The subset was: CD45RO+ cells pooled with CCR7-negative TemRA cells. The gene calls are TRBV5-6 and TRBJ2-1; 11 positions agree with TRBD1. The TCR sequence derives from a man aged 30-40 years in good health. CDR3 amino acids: CASSLFWDRGGVGQFF. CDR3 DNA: TGTGCCAGCAGCTTGTTCTGGGACAGGGGGGGAGTCGGGCAGTTCTTC.